A selection of T cell receptor beta chains follows, all from one sample in a study of PD-1 blockade in classical Hodgkin lymphoma. Profiled with immunoSEQ multiplex PCR; TCRdb holds only in-frame clones, not every one. The table has 20,000 to 25,000 clones, approximately 70% seen once. This sample comprised CD4+ T cells from blood, obtained before the fourth cycle of nivolumab. Receptor source: a human donor with classical Hodgkin lymphoma. Both conserved end residues are part of each CDR3. A D gene is named only where the DNA matches it firmly. Clone size is stated in some rows and not others, as once, few, many or a class when expanded.

d_gene,v_gene,j_gene,abundance,len,CDR3aa,CDR3nt
.,TRBV5-1,TRBJ2-2,.,15,CASSLTGPDTGELFF,TGCGCCAGCAGCCTTACAGGGCCGGACACCGGGGAGCTGTTTTTT
.,TRBV4-1,TRBJ2-2,few,14,CASSQQKGIGELFF,TGCGCCAGCAGCCAACAAAAAGGGATCGGGGAGCTGTTTTTT
TRBD2,TRBV7-2,TRBJ2-7,.,16,CASSLVGLAGAYEQYF,TGTGCCAGCAGCTTAGTAGGACTAGCGGGGGCTTACGAGCAGTACTTC
.,TRBV18,TRBJ2-7,.,15,CASSPPTTSSYEQYF,TGTGCCAGCTCACCCCCCACGACTAGCTCCTACGAGCAGTACTTC
.,TRBV7-8,TRBJ1-6,.,15,CASSLSGQRNSPLHF,TGTGCCAGCAGCTTATCCGGACAGAGAAATTCACCCCTCCACTTT
.,TRBV4-3,TRBJ2-6,once,17,CASSQVLSVSGANVLTF,TGCGCCAGCAGCCAAGTCCTGAGCGTCTCTGGGGCCAACGTCCTGACTTTC
.,TRBV6-5,TRBJ2-5,.,15,CASRYGPNQVGTQYF,TGTGCCAGCAGATACGGACCGAACCAAGTTGGGACCCAGTACTTC
TRBD2,TRBV9,TRBJ2-1,.,15,CASSVNTGGFNEQFF,TGTGCCAGCAGCGTAAATACGGGGGGGTTCAATGAGCAGTTCTTC
.,TRBV11-2,TRBJ1-6,.,14,CASSDHTDNSPLHF,TGTGCCAGCAGCGACCATACCGATAATTCACCCCTCCACTTT
.,TRBV19,TRBJ2-5,.,16,CASSKSSVPPWETQYF,TGTGCCAGTAGTAAATCCTCGGTCCCCCCATGGGAGACCCAGTACTTC
.,TRBV7-2,TRBJ1-1,.,14,CASSLGGMSTEAFF,TGTGCCAGCAGCTTAGGAGGGATGAGCACTGAAGCTTTCTTT
.,TRBV5-1,TRBJ1-4,.,14,CASSDEPGREKLFF,TGCGCCAGCAGTGATGAACCGGGACGTGAAAAACTGTTTTTT
.,TRBV2,TRBJ1-2,.,15,CASSAVGPLNYGYTF,TGTGCCAGCAGCGCTGTGGGACCCCTTAACTATGGCTACACCTTC